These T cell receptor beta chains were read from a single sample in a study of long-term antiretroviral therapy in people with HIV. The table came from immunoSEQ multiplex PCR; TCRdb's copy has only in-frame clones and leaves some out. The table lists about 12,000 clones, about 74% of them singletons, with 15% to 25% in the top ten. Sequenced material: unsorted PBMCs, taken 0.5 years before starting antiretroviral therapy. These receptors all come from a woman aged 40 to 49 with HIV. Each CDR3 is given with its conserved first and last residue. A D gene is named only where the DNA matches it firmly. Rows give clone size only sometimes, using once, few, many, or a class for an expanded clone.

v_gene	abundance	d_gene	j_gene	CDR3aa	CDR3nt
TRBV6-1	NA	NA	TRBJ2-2	CASSALGIPGELFF	TGTGCCAGCAGTGCGTTGGGAATACCCGGGGAGCTGTTTTTT
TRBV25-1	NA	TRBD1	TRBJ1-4	CATLGDSNEKLFF	TGTGCCACCCTAGGGGACAGTAACGAAAAACTGTTTTTT
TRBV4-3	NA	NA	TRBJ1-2	CASSPELEDGYTF	TGCGCCAGCAGCCCCGAATTGGAGGATGGCTACACCTTC
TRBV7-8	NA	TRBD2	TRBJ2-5	CASSPGRETQYF	TGTGCCAGCAGCCCCGGGAGGGAGACCCAGTACTTC
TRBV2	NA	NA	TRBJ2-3	CASSSTRGLDTQYF	TGTGCCAGCAGTTCGACTAGAGGGCTCGATACGCAGTATTTT
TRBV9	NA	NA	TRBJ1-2	CASSVSGTIYGYTF	TGTGCCAGCAGCGTAAGCGGCACGATCTATGGCTACACCTTC
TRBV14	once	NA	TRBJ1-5	CASSQAGGGNQPQHF	TGTGCCAGCAGCCAAGCTGGGGGTGGTAATCAGCCCCAGCATTTT
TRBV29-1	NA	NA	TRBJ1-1	CSAQIRNTEAFF	TGCAGCGCACAAATACGGAACACTGAAGCTTTCTTT
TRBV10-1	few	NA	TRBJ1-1	CASTQAGDLNTEAFF	TGCGCCAGCACCCAAGCTGGAGATCTGAACACTGAAGCTTTCTTT
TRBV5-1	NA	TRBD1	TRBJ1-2	CASSQEGASNYGYTF	TGCGCCAGCAGCCAGGAGGGGGCCTCTAACTATGGCTACACCTTC
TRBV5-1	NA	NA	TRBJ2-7	CASREVASYEQYF	TGCGCCAGCAGGGAGGTGGCCTCCTACGAGCAGTACTTC
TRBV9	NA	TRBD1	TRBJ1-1	CASSASKDRGTEAFF	TGTGCCAGCAGCGCCTCGAAGGACAGGGGAACTGAAGCTTTCTTT
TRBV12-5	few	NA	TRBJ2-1	CASGLVSHNNEQFF	TGTGCTAGTGGTTTGGTATCGCATAACAATGAGCAGTTCTTC
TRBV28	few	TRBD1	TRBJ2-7	CASTGTVGSSYEQYF	TGTGCCAGCACAGGGACAGTGGGGAGCTCCTACGAGCAGTACTTC
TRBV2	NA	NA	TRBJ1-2	CASSPDEGYTF	TGTGCCAGCAGCCCCGACGAAGGCTACACCTTC
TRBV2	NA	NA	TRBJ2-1	CASSEKGVEQFF	TGTGCCAGCAGTGAAAAAGGGGTTGAGCAGTTCTTC
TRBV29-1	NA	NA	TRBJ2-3	CSVDQTGTADTQYF	TGCAGCGTTGACCAGACAGGGACTGCAGATACGCAGTATTTT
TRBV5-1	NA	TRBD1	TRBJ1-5	CASSLAGQTNQPQHF	TGCGCCAGCAGCTTGGCGGGACAGACCAATCAGCCCCAGCATTTT
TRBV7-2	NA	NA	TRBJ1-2	CASSPLSRGGYGYTF	TGTGCCAGCAGCCCTCTAAGCCGGGGGGGCTATGGCTACACCTTC
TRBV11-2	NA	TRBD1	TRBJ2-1	CASSTGQGGEQFF	TGTGCCAGCAGCACCGGACAGGGAGGCGAGCAGTTCTTC
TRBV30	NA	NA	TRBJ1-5	CAWSARTGLSNQPQHF	TGTGCCTGGAGTGCACGCACAGGGTTGAGCAATCAGCCCCAGCATTTT
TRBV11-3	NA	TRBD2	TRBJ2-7	CASSLDGLAGGYEQYF	TGTGCCAGCAGCTTAGATGGCCTAGCGGGGGGTTACGAGCAGTACTTC
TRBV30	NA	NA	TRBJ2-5	CAWSYGRAIQETQYF	TGTGCCTGGAGTTACGGGCGGGCTATACAAGAGACCCAGTACTTC
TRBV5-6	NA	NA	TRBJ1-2	CASSLEGRVYGYTF	TGTGCCAGCAGCTTGGAGGGGCGGGTCTATGGCTACACCTTC
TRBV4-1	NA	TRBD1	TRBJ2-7	CASSQARTGGYEQYF	TGCGCCAGCAGCCAAGCCCGGACAGGGGGCTACGAGCAGTACTTC
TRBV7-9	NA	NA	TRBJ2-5	CASSLAWETQYF	TGTGCCAGCAGCTTAGCTTGGGAGACCCAGTACTTC
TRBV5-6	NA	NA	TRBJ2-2	CASSSGSNTGELFF	TGTGCCAGCAGCTCCGGATCAAACACCGGGGAGCTGTTTTTT
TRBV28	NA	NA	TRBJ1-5	CASSLRVQGGDQPQHF	TGTGCCAGCAGTTTACGGGTACAGGGCGGGGATCAGCCCCAGCATTTT
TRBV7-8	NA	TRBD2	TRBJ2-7	CASSLLRLAGSSYEQYF	TGTGCCAGCAGCTTACTCAGACTAGCGGGGTCCTCCTACGAGCAGTACTTC
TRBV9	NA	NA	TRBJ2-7	CASSVDAGSYEQYF	TGTGCCAGCAGCGTAGACGCGGGGTCCTACGAGCAGTACTTC
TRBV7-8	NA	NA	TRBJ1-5	CASSSPQEGLYSNQPQHF	TGTGCCAGCAGCTCCCCACAGGAGGGACTATATAGCAATCAGCCCCAGCATTTT
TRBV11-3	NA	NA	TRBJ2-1	CASSLSPSTNEQFF	TGTGCCAGCAGCTTAAGTCCTAGCACCAATGAGCAGTTCTTC
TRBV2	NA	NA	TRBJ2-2	CACSDLRGAGELFF	TGTGCCTGCTCTGATCTGAGGGGCGCCGGGGAGCTGTTTTTT
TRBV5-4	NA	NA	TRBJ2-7	CASSTTGSEQYF	TGTGCCAGCAGCACGACAGGCTCCGAGCAGTACTTC
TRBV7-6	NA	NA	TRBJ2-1	CASSLARSTLGDEQFF	TGTGCCAGCAGCTTAGCGCGGAGTACATTGGGGGATGAGCAGTTCTTC
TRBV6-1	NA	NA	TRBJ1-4	CASKSKGIGEKLFF	TGTGCCAGCAAGTCCAAAGGGATCGGGGAAAAACTGTTTTTT
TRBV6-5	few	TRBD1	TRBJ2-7	CASRSGTAYEQYF	TGTGCCAGCAGATCCGGGACAGCCTACGAGCAGTACTTC
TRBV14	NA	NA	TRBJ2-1	CASSPLIGDVYNEQFF	TGTGCCAGCAGCCCATTAATAGGGGACGTCTACAATGAGCAGTTCTTC
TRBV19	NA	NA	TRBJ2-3	CASRGTTDTQYF	TGTGCCAGCAGGGGTACCACAGATACGCAGTATTTT
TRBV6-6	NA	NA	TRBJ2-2	CASSYSPLGELFF	TGTGCCAGCAGTTACTCCCCACTCGGGGAGCTGTTTTTT
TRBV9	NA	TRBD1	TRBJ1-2	CASSTDRTGLSVYGYTF	TGTGCCAGCAGCACTGACCGGACAGGGCTTTCCGTCTATGGCTACACCTTC
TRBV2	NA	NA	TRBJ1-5	CASSVQGQPQHF	TGTGCCAGCAGTGTTCAGGGGCAGCCCCAGCATTTT
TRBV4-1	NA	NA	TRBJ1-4	CASRDGISTNEKLFF	TGCGCCAGCAGAGACGGTATTTCAACTAATGAAAAACTGTTTTTT
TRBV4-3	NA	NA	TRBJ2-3	CASSQDIGGATDTQYF	TGCGCCAGCAGCCAAGATATCGGGGGCGCCACAGATACGCAGTATTTT
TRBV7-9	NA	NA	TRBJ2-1	CASSFGRQVDEQFF	TGTGCCAGCAGCTTCGGACGGCAGGTCGATGAGCAGTTCTTC
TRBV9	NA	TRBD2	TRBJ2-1	CASRAGTSGDNEQFF	TGTGCCAGCAGAGCCGGGACTAGTGGGGACAATGAGCAGTTCTTC
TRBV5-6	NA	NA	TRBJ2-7	CASSSGASSYEQYF	TGTGCCAGCAGCTCCGGAGCGTCCTCCTACGAGCAGTACTTC
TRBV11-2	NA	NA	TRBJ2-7	CASSLASYEQYF	TGTGCCAGCAGCTTAGCCTCCTACGAGCAGTACTTC
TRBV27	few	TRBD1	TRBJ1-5	CASSSGGQGGQPQHF	TGTGCCAGCAGTTCCGGCGGACAGGGTGGACAGCCCCAGCATTTT
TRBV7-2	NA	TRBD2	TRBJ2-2	CASSLGAGGNTGELFF	TGTGCCAGCAGCTTGGGAGCGGGGGGCAATACCGGGGAGCTGTTTTTT
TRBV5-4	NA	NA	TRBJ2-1	CASSPTRTPPNEQFF	TGTGCCAGCAGCCCGACTAGAACCCCACCCAATGAGCAGTTCTTC
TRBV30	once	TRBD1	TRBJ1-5	CAWDRGTVGSNQPQHF	TGTGCCTGGGACAGGGGAACGGTTGGGAGCAATCAGCCCCAGCATTTT
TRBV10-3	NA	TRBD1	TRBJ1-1	CAINGQGNTEAFF	TGTGCCATCAACGGACAGGGGAACACTGAAGCTTTCTTT
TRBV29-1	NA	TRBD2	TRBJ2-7	CSVEDPAGGPYEQYF	TGCAGCGTTGAAGATCCGGCGGGAGGGCCCTACGAGCAGTACTTC
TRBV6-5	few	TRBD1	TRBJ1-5	CASSPQGVSNQPQHF	TGTGCCAGCAGTCCCCAGGGGGTAAGCAATCAGCCCCAGCATTTT
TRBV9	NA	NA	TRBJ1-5	CASSVVPNQPQHF	TGTGCCAGCAGCGTAGTGCCCAATCAGCCCCAGCATTTT
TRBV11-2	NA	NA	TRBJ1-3	CASSLVAASGNTIYF	TGTGCCAGCAGCTTAGTAGCGGCCTCTGGAAACACCATATATTTT